This passage covers 22 T cell receptor beta chains from one sample sequenced in a study of patients and donors after allogeneic stem cell transplantation. MiXCR was run by TCRdb on the RT-PCR reads, yielding one entry per CDR3 protein. The data contain roughly 140,000 distinct CDR3 sequences, approximately 35% of them singletons. The sequenced material came from blood, either unsorted or a sorted T cell fraction (not recorded which). All receptors come from a human donor who was either an allogeneic HSCT recipient or a stem cell or donor lymphocyte infusion donor (not recorded which). It is not recorded whose cells these are; they may come from a transplant donor.

This chain links TRBV11-2 with TRBJ2-1, with D maybe TRBD2 (6 bases). Per germline, CDR1 SGHAT and CDR2 FQNNGV. CDR3 length: 14 residues. The V end was cut by 5 bases, the J end by 8 bases, with 16 bases between. CDR3 nucleotide sequence: TGTGCCAGCAGCATATCGGGACTTCGCGATGAGCAGTTCTTC. It encodes CASSISGLRDEQFF.

The V call is TRBV30, the J call TRBJ1-3; D is unresolved. The length of the CDR3 is 13 residues. Germline CDR1 and CDR2: GTSNPN and SVGIG (reference sequence). The V end was cut by 1 base, the J end by 4 bases, with 8 bases between. The CDR3 reads CAWSEDWGNTIYF. The CDR3 coding sequence is TGTGCCTGGAGTGAAGATTGGGGAAACACCATATATTTT.

The CDR3: CASSSLGTDYGYTF. The CDR3, as DNA: TGTGCCAGCAGTTCCCTCGGGACGGATTATGGCTACACCTTC. V usage is TRBV28 and J usage is TRBJ1-2; possibly TRBD1 for D (5 bases). Germline CDR1 MDHEN, CDR2 SYDVKM. CDR3 length: 14 amino acids. Between the trimmed V and J ends, which lost 4 bases and 5 bases, there was a span of 14 bases.

This clonotype was seen a few times. V gene TRBV25-1 combines with J gene TRBJ1-6; D perhaps matches TRBD1 (6 bases). The CDR3 spans 15 residues. The V gene lost 1 base and the J gene lost 10 bases, with 14 bases spanning the gap. CDR1 is MGHDK, CDR2 SYGVNS, per germline. The CDR3 sequence: CASSELIGGRSPLHF. In DNA, the CDR3 is TGTGCCAGCAGTGAATTGATAGGGGGTCGATCACCCCTCCACTTT.

This sequence joins TRBV7-6 and TRBJ1-1; D not certain. V was cut by 0 bases and J by 3 bases, with 8 bases left in between. Germline-derived CDR1 and CDR2 are SGHVS and FNYEAQ. This CDR3 has 14 residues. The CDR3 coding sequence is TGTGCCAGCAGCTTAGCCCCAGAGGACACTGAAGCTTTCTTT. Amino acid sequence: CASSLAPEDTEAFF.

This clonotype was counted only a few times. V is TRBV12-3 or TRBV12-4 and J is TRBJ1-4; D unresolved. Trimming removed 7 bases at V and 3 bases at J, with 6 bases between. This CDR3 region has 12 residues. The CDR3, as DNA: TGTGCCAGCACCCGCCCTAATGAAAAACTGTTTTTT. Protein: CASTRPNEKLFF.

The V gene is TRBV30, the J gene TRBJ1-5; no firm D call. CDR3 length: 14 residues. Germline assignment: CDR1 GTSNPN and CDR2 SVGIG (reference sequence). V was pared by 2 bases and J by 2 bases, with 10 bases between. The CDR3 spells CAWSRVWGNQPQHF. CDR3 sequence (DNA): TGTGCCTGGAGTAGGGTGTGGGGCAATCAGCCCCAGCATTTT.

This clonotype was seen a few times. The chain uses TRBV9 and TRBJ2-5; 7 bases agree with TRBD2. The CDR3 runs 15 residues. The trim removed 0 bases at V and 4 bases at J, leaving 6 bases unmatched. Germline V gene lookup returns CDR1 SGDLS and CDR2 YYNGEE. The CDR3 loop reads CASSVDGTTLETQYF. As DNA, the CDR3 is TGTGCCAGCAGCGTAGACGGGACTACACTAGAGACCCAGTACTTC.

This chain connects TRBV10-3 to TRBJ1-2, with D perhaps matching TRBD1 (5 bases). The CDR3 extends over 13 amino acids. The ends were cut back, 0 bases at V and 6 bases at J, with 8 bases in the middle. The germline gives CDR1 ENHRY, CDR2 SYGVKD. The CDR3 loop is CAISESGVHGYTF. The CDR3 nucleotides are TGTGCCATCAGTGAGTCAGGGGTCCATGGCTACACCTTC.

The gene calls are TRBV20-1 and TRBJ2-2, with TRBD1 as a possible D gene (5 bases). This CDR3 has 16 residues. V was pared by 3 bases and J by 6 bases, with 20 bases between. CDR1 DFQATT and CDR2 SNEGSKA come from the germline V gene (reference sequence). CDR3 sequence reads: CSARNRLRTRAGELFF. The CDR3 nucleotides are TGCAGTGCTAGGAACAGACTCAGGACCAGGGCCGGGGAGCTGTTTTTT.

This clonotype showed up just a few times. The chain links TRBV12-3 or TRBV12-4 to TRBJ1-1, with D perhaps TRBD1 (5 bases). Deletions cut 3 bases from V and 3 bases from J, with 20 bases between. CDR3 length: 17 residues. The CDR3 DNA reads as TGTGCCAGCAGTTTTAGGTGGGCAGGGTCCCAGGACACTGAAGCTTTCTTT. Amino acid sequence: CASSFRWAGSQDTEAFF.

The chain is built from TRBV29-1 and TRBJ2-5; 7 bases are shared with TRBD2. Looked up from germline, CDR1 is SQVTM and CDR2 is ANQGSEA. V was pared by 6 bases and J by 4 bases, with 11 bases of the junction left unmatched. The CDR3 is made up of 14 amino acids. The CDR3 loop reads CSVLRLAVRETQYF. CDR3 bases: TGCAGCGTCCTGCGGCTAGCGGTTCGAGAGACCCAGTACTTC.

In its sample, this clonotype was seen a few times. The chain combines TRBV6-6 with TRBJ1-1; D is uncertain. V was shortened by 4 bases and J by 1 base, with 7 bases between the two germline ends. The CDR3 totals 13 residues. Germline values: CDR1 MNHNY, CDR2 SVGAGI (reference sequence). DNA for the CDR3: TGTGCCAGCAGTTCAACAACGAACACTGAAGCTTTCTTT. Translation gives CASSSTTNTEAFF.

The rearrangement uses TRBV11-2 and TRBJ1-5, with 8 bases that match TRBD1. Per germline, CDR1 SGHAT and CDR2 FQNNGV. This CDR3 is built from 17 residues. V dropped 1 base and J dropped 5; count of bases not matched to a gene: 10. CDR3 protein: CASSLGPGTGKDQPQHF. CDR3 in DNA: TGTGCCAGCAGCTTAGGGCCCGGGACAGGTAAAGATCAGCCCCAGCATTTT.

The V gene is TRBV12-3 or TRBV12-4, the J gene TRBJ2-7; D possibly corresponds to TRBD2 (6 bases). Trimming removed 3 bases from V and 0 bases from J, with 12 bases in between. This CDR3 is built from 15 residues. CDR3 protein: CASSFLGSGSYEQYF. The DNA for the CDR3 is TGTGCCAGCAGTTTTCTCGGTAGCGGCTCCTACGAGCAGTACTTC.

The gene calls are TRBV27 and TRBJ2-2, with 14 bases aligning to TRBD2. Germline V gives CDR1 MNHEY, CDR2 SMNVEV (reference sequence). The ends lost 2 bases at V and 3 bases at J; junction bases unmatched: 5. The CDR3 covers 18 residues. The CDR3 loop is CASSLRTSGGRDTGELFF. The CDR3 DNA follows: TGTGCCAGCAGTTTAAGGACTAGCGGGGGGAGAGACACCGGGGAGCTGTTTTTT.

The chain couples TRBV20-1 to TRBJ2-1; 11 bases are shared with TRBD2. With V trimmed by 5 bases and J by 9 bases, 9 bases remained unmatched. The CDR3 length is 14 residues. Germline V gene data show CDR1 as DFQATT and CDR2 as SNEGSKA (reference sequence). CDR3 bases: TGCAGTGCTCGACTAGCGGGGTCCTTAAGTGAGCAGTTCTTC. Protein product: CSARLAGSLSEQFF.

This sequence joins TRBV6-2 or TRBV6-3 and TRBJ1-5, with 10 positions matching TRBD1. Germline CDR1 and CDR2: MNHEY and SVGEGT. This CDR3 comprises 16 residues. V was pared by 6 bases and J by 3 bases, with 8 bases of the junction left unmatched. Here the CDR3 reads CASRGGTGANNQPQHF. CDR3 bases: TGTGCCAGCAGAGGGGGGACAGGGGCGAACAATCAGCCCCAGCATTTT.

The sample holds a few counts of this clonotype. The chain employs TRBV13 and TRBJ1-2; D unclear. The germline gives CDR1 PRHDT, CDR2 FYEKMQ (reference sequence). The ends were cut back, 5 bases at V and 6 bases at J, with 19 bases in the middle. There are 15 residues in the CDR3. The CDR3 loop reads CASSPAPRLGDGYTF. The CDR3 DNA is TGTGCCAGCAGCCCGGCGCCAAGGCTTGGCGATGGCTACACCTTC.

The chain recombines TRBV6-5 with TRBJ2-5, with 9 bases matching TRBD2. The CDR3 sequence is 14 residues long. With 7 bases clipped from V and 9 bases from J, the junction kept 12 bases outside the gene matches. Germline loops: CDR1 MNHEY, CDR2 SVGAGI. DNA of the CDR3: TGTGCCAGCAAGCTTAGCGGGGGCCTTCGGGCCCAGTACTTC. Translating gives CASKLSGGLRAQYF.

The CDR3 DNA sequence: TGTGCCAGCAGCCAAAAGGCTGGCGGGGGCCAAGAGACCCAGTACTTC. Translating it yields CASSQKAGGGQETQYF. The J gene is TRBJ2-5, the V gene TRBV4-2, with TRBD2 matching over 7 bases. Germline lookup yields CDR1 LGHNA and CDR2 YNFKEQ. The length of the CDR3 is 16 residues. J lost 1 base, V lost 2 bases, and 7 bases had no gene match.

The chain carries TRBV6-1 and TRBJ2-1; 10 nucleotides agree with TRBD2. The CDR3 has 17 amino acids. Trimming took 2 bases from V and 8 from J; bases not matched to a gene: 12. Germline values: CDR1 MNHNS, CDR2 SASEGT. CDR3 sequence: CASSETQRGGLDDEQFF. The CDR3 bases are TGTGCCAGCAGTGAAACCCAGCGGGGGGGCCTAGACGATGAGCAGTTCTTC.